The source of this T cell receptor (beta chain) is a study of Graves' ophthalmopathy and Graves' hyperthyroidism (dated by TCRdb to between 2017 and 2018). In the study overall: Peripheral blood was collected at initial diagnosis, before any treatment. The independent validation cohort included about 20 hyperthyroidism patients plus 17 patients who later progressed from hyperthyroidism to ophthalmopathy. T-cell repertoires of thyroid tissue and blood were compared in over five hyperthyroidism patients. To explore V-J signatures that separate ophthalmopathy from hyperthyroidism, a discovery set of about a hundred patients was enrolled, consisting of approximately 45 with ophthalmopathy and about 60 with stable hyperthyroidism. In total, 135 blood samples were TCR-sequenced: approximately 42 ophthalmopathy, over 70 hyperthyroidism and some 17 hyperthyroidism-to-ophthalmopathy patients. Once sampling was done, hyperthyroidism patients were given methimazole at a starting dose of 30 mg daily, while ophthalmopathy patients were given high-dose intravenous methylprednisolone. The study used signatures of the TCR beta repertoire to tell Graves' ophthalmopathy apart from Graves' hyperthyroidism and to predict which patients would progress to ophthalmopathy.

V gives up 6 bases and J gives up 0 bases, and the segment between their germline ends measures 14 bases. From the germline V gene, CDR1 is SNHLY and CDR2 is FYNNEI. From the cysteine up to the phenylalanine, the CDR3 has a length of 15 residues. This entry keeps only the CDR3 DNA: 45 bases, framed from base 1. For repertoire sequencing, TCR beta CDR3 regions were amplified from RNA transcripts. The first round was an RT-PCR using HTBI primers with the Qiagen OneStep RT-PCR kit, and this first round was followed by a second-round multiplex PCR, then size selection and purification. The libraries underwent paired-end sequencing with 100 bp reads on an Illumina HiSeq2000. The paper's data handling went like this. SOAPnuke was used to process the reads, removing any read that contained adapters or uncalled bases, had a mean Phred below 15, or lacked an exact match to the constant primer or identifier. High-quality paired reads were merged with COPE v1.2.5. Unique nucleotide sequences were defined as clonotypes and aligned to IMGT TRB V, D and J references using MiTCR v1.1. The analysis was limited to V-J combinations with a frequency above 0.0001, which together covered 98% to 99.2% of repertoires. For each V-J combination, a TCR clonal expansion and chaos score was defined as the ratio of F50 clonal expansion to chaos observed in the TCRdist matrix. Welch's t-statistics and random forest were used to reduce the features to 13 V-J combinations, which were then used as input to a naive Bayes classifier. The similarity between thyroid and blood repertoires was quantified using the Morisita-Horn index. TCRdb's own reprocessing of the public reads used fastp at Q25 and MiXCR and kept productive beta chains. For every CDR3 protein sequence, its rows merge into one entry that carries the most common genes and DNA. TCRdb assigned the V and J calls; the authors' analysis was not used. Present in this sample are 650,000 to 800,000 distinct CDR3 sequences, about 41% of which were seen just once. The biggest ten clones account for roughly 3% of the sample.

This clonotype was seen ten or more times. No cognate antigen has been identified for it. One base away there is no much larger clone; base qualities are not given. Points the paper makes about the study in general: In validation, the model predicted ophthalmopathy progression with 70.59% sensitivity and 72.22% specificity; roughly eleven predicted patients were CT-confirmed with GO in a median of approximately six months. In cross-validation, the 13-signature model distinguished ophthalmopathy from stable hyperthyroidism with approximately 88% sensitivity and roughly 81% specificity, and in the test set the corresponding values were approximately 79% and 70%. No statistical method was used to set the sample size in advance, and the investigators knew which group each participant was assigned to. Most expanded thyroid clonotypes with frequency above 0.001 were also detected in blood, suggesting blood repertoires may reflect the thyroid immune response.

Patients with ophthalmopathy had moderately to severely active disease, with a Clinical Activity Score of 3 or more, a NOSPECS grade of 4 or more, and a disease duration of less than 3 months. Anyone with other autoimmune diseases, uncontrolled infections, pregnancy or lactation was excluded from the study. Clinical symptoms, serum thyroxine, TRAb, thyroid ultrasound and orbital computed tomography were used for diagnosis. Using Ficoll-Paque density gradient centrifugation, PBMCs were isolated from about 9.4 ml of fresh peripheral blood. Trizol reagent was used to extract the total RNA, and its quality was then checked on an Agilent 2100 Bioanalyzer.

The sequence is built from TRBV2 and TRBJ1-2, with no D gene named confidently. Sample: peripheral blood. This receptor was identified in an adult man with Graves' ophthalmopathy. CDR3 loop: CASRLDRLANYGYTF. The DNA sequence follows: TGTGCCAGCAGGCTAGACCGCTTAGCTAACTATGGCTACACCTTC.